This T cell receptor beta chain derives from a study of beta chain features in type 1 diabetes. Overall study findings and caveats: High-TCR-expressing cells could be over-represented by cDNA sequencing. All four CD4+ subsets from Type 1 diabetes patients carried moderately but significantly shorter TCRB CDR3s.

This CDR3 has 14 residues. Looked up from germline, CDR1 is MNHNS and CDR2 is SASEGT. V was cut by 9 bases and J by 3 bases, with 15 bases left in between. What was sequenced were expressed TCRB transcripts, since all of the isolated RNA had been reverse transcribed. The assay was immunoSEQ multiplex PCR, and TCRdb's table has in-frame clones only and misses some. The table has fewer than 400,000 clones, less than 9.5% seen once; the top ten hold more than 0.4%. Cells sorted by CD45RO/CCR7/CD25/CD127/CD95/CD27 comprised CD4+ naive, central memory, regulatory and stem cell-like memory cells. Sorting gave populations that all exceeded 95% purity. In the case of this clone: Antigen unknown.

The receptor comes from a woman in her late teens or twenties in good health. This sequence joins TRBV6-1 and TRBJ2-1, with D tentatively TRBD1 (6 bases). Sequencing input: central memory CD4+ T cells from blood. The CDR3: CASNRAALYNEQFF. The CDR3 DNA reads TGTGCCAGTAACAGGGCAGCGCTCTACAATGAGCAGTTCTTC.